This T cell receptor (beta chain) was sequenced for a study of persistence of HIV-infected CD4 T cells. The libraries were made with immunoSEQ version 4 in survey mode. This table comes from immunoSEQ multiplex PCR, and its TCRdb copy is limited to in-frame clones, with some not included. The sample lists about 48,000 clones, more than 70% occurring once. Stimulation used around 10 ug/mL lysate from CMV-infected fibroblasts. Memory cells lacking CD40L and CD69 with high CD45RO were sorted. This clone has just one count. Its antigen is not identified. The CDR3 covers 14 residues. Trimming cost V 5 bases and J 6 bases, with 13 bases left between them. Germline assignment: CDR1 LNHDA and CDR2 SQIVND (reference sequence).

The receptor comes from an adult man with HIV who was CMV-seropositive. The V and J genes are TRBV19 and TRBJ2-2; D possibly matches TRBD1 or TRBD2 (5 bases each). This specimen consisted of CD4+ T cells sorted from PBMCs after approximately 20-hour stimulation, obtained from a patient who received antiretroviral therapy. For the CDR3, the DNA is TGTGCCAGTAGTCTCTCTAGCAGGGCCGGGGAGCTGTTTTTT. This encodes CASSLSSRAGELFF.